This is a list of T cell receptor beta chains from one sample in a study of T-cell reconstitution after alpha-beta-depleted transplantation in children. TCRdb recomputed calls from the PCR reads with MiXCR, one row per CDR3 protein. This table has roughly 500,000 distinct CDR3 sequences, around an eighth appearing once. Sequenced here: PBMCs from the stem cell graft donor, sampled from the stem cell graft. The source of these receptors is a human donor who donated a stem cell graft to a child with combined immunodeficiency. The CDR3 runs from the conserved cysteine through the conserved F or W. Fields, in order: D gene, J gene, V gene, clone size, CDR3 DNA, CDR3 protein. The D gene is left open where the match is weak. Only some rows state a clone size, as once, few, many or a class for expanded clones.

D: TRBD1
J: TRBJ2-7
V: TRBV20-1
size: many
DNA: TGCAGTGCTAGAGATGAGACAGGGAGCCCGGAGCAGTACTTC
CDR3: CSARDETGSPEQYF

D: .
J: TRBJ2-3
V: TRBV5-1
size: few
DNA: TGCGCCAGCAGCTTGGGACTCCCAGAGATAGATACGCAGTATTTT
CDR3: CASSLGLPEIDTQYF

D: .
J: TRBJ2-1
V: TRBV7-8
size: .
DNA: TGTGCCAGCAGCCTTATAAACAATGAGCAGTTCTTC
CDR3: CASSLINNEQFF

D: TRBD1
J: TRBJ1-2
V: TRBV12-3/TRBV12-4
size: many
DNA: TGTGCCAGCAGTTCCCTGGGACAGTATGGCTACACCTTC
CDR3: CASSSLGQYGYTF

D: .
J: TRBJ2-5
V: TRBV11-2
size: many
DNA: TGTGCCAGCAGCGTATATGGTGGGATGGAAGAGACCCAGTACTTC
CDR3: CASSVYGGMEETQYF

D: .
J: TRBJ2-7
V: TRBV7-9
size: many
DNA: TGTGCCAGCAGCTTAGGGGTCAGCGCCCTGAGCTCCTACGAGCAGTACTTC
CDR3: CASSLGVSALSSYEQYF

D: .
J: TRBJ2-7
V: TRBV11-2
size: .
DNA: TGTGCCAGCAGCGTCGGTAGCGGAGGGTACGAGCAGTACTTC
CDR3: CASSVGSGGYEQYF

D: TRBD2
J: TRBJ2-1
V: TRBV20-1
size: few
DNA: TGCAGTGCTGCTAGCGGGAGCCGCTACAATGAGCAGTTCTTC
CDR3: CSAASGSRYNEQFF

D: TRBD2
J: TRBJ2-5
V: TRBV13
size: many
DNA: TGTGCCAGCAGCCCCGGTAGCGGGGGTGAGCGAGAGACCCAGTACTTC
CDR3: CASSPGSGGERETQYF

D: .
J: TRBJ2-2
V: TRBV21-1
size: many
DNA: TGTGCCGATCACAGGGATCAGAACACCGGGGAGCTGTTTTTT
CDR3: CADHRDQNTGELFF

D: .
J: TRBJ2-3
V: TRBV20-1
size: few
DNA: TGCAGTGCTAGAGCCTGGGCGGCCGACCTGAGCACAGATACGCAGTATTTT
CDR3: CSARAWAADLSTDTQYF

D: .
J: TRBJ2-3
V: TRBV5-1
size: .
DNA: TGCGCCAGCAGCTTGTGGCAGGGCGCAGATACGCAGTATTTT
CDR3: CASSLWQGADTQYF

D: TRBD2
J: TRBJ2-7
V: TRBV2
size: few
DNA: TGTGCCAGCAGGCCTCTAGCGGGGGTGTTGCACGAGCAGTACTTC
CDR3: CASRPLAGVLHEQYF

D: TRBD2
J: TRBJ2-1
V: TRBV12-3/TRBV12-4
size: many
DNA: TGTGCCAGCAGCCAACAAGGCGGGGGTTCCTCCTACAATGAGCAGTTCTTC
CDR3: CASSQQGGGSSYNEQFF

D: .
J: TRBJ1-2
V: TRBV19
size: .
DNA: TGTGCCAAGTGGACTCCCACAGCGGACTATGGCTACACCTTC
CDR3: CAKWTPTADYGYTF

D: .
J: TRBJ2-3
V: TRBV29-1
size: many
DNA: TGCAGCGTCCGACCGGGCAGGCAGTATTTT
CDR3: CSVRPGRQYF

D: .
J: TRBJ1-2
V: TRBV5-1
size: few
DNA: TGCGCCAGCAGCGAGGGCTCAGGGCTTACCTATGGCTACACCTTC
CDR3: CASSEGSGLTYGYTF

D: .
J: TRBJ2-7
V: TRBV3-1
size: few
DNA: TGTGCCAGCAGCCTCCGCCCACAAGCATACGAGCAGTACTTC
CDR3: CASSLRPQAYEQYF

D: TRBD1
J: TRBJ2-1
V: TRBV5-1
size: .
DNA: TGCGCCAGCAGCACGGAGGGACAGGGCTACAATGAGCAGTTCTTC
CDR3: CASSTEGQGYNEQFF

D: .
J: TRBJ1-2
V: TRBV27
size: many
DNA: TGTGCCAGCAGTTGGCGTCAGGGTAACTATGGCTACACCTTC
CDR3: CASSWRQGNYGYTF

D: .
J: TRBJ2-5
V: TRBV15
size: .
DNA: TGTGCCACCAGCAGAGATGGGGACAACCAAGAGACCCAGTACTTC
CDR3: CATSRDGDNQETQYF

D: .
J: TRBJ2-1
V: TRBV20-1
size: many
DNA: TGCAGTGCTCCGGGGAGCTCCTACAATGAGCAGTTCTTC
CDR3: CSAPGSSYNEQFF

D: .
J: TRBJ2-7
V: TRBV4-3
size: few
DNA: TGCGCCAGCAGCCAAGATTGGCAGGGCCCCGTTTGGGAGCAGTACTTC
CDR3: CASSQDWQGPVWEQYF

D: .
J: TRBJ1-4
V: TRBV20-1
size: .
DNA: TGCAGTGCTAGAGATCGCAGGGTCGGTTCTGAAAAACTGTTTTTT
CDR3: CSARDRRVGSEKLFF

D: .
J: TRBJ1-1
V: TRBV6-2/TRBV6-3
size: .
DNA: TGTGCCAGCAGTTATTCCGAGGTATCGGGAGCTTTCTTT
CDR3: CASSYSEVSGAFF

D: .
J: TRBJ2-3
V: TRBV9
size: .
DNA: TGTGCCAGCAGCACAAAGGGAGGAGGCGCGCAGTATTTT
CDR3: CASSTKGGGAQYF

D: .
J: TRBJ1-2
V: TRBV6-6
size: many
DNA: TGTGCCAGCAGTTACGTTGGGGCCTATGGCTACACCTTC
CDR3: CASSYVGAYGYTF

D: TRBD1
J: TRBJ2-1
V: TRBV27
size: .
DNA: TGTGCCAGCAGTTTATATGTCCCAGACAGGGAGTGGGGAAGGGAACACAAAGAGCAGTTCTTC
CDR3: CASSLYVPDREWGREHKEQFF

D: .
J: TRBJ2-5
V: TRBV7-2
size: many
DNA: TGTGCCAGCAGCCCCTCCAACGGGGCTGGGGAGACCCAGTACTTC
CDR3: CASSPSNGAGETQYF

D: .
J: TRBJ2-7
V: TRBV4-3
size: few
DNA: TGCGCCAGCAGCCAAAGCTTGGCCTCAGACTACGAGCAGTACTTC
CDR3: CASSQSLASDYEQYF

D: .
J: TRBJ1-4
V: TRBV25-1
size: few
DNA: TGTGCCAGCAGTGAATGGAAGGGGTGGGGTGAAAAACTGTTTTTT
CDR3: CASSEWKGWGEKLFF

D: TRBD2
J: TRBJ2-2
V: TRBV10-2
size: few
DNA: TGCGCCAGCAGTGAGGGTGCGGGAGACTACACCGGGGAGCTGTTTTTT
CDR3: CASSEGAGDYTGELFF

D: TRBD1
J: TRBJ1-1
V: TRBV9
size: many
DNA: TGTGCCAGCAGCTTAACGACAGGGAATGGAGAAGCTTTCTTT
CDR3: CASSLTTGNGEAFF

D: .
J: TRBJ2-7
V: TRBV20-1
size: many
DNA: TGCAGTGTGAGGCCAGTTAGCTCCTACGAGCAGTACTTC
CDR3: CSVRPVSSYEQYF

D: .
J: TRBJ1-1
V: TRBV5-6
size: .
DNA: TGTGCCAGCATCCGGGGGCACACTGAAGCTTTCTTT
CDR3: CASIRGHTEAFF

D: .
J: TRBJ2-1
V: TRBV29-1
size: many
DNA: TGCAGCGCCGAAGCTTCCTACAATGAGCAGTTCTTC
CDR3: CSAEASYNEQFF

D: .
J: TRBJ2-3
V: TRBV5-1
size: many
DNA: TGCGCCAGCAGCATCGACACTCATAGCACAGATACGCAGTATTTT
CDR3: CASSIDTHSTDTQYF

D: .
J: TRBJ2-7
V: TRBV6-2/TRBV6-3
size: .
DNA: TGTGCCAGCAGTTACTCGAGTGTGGGTAAGGCCTACGAGCAGTACTTC
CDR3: CASSYSSVGKAYEQYF

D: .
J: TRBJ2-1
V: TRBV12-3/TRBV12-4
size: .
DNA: TGTGCCAGCAGTCACTCGGGACTTAATCGTCGGTTCTTC
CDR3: CASSHSGLNRRFF

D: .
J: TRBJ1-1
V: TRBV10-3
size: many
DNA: TGTGCCATCAGTGAGTCAGGGACCACAAGAACTGAAGCTTTCTTT
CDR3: CAISESGTTRTEAFF

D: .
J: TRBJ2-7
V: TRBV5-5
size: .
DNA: TGTGCCAGCAGCTTGGTTGCCGAAACCTCTCTATACTACTTC
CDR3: CASSLVAETSLYYF

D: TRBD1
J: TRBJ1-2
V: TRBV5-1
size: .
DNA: TGCGCCAGCAGCTCGCGGGAGGCCCAGGGGGCCTATGGCTACACCTTC
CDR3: CASSSREAQGAYGYTF

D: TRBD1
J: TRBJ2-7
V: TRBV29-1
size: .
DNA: TGCAGCACCTCGACAGGGATTCAGAACGAGCAGTACTTC
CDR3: CSTSTGIQNEQYF

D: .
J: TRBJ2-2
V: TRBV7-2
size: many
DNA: TGTGCCAGCAGTTCAACAGGGACCGGGGAGCTGTTTTTT
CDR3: CASSSTGTGELFF

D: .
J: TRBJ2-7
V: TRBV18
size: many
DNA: TGTGCCAGCTCACGGGGGGCGCAGACCTACGAGCAGTACTTC
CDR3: CASSRGAQTYEQYF

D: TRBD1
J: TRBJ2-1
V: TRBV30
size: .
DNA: TGTGCCTGGGACAGGGGGTCCGGCAATGAGCAGTTCTTC
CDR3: CAWDRGSGNEQFF

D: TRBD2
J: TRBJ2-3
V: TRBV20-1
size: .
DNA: TGCAGTGCTAGCGAGCGGGGGGTAGCTACAGATACGCAGTATTTT
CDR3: CSASERGVATDTQYF

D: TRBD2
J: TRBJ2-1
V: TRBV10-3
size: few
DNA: TGTGCCATCAGAGACCTAGCGGGCTACCGGACAAATGAGCAGTTCTTC
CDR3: CAIRDLAGYRTNEQFF

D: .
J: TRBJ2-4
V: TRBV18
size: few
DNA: TGTGCCAGCTCACCAGGAGGGCTGGGGGGCATTCAGTACTTC
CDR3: CASSPGGLGGIQYF

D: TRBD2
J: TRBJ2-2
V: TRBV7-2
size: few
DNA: TGTGCCAGCAGCTCACGTACTAGCGGGAGTTTCACCGGGGAGCTGTTTTTT
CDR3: CASSSRTSGSFTGELFF

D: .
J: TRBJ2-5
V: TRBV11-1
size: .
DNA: TGTGCCAGCAGCTTAGCGGTTTGGGGGGCTTCTTCAGAGACCCAGTACTTC
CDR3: CASSLAVWGASSETQYF

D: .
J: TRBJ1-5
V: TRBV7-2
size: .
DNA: TGTGCCAGCAGCCTAGGATTGTCGGGGCAGGTAGCCCAGCATTTT
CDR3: CASSLGLSGQVAQHF

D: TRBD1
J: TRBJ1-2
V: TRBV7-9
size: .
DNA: TGTGCCAGCAGCTCCCGGACAGGGGAGGATAGCTATGGCTACACCTTC
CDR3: CASSSRTGEDSYGYTF

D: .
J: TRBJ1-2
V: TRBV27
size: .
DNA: TGTGCCAGCAGTGAACGGGCGACTAGGCGAAACTATGGCTACACCTTC
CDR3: CASSERATRRNYGYTF

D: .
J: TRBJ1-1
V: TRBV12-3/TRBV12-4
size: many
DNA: TGTGCCAGCAGGAACAGGAGCCTTCCTGAAGCTTTCTTT
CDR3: CASRNRSLPEAFF

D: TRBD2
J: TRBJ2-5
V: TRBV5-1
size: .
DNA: TGCGCCAGCAGCTTGGGGACTAGACTAGCGGGGGGTCAAGAGACCCAGTACTTC
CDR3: CASSLGTRLAGGQETQYF

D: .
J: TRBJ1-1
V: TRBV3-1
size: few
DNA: TGTGCCAGCAGCCGTTCTGTGAACACTGAAGCTTTCTTT
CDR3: CASSRSVNTEAFF

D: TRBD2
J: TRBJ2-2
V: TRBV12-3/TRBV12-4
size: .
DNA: TGTGCCAGCAGATGGGCCCGACTAGCGGGAGATTTCGGGGAGCTGTTTTTT
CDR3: CASRWARLAGDFGELFF